This T cell receptor (beta chain) was found in a study of monozygotic twins with inflammatory bowel disease. The authors ran two nested PCRs of about 15 and 9 cycles on TCRalpha and TCRbeta cDNA. TCRdb re-called the 5' RACE reads; one entry per CDR3 protein, DNA not given. This table lists hundreds of thousands of distinct CDR3 sequences. The TCR comes from a human donor with ulcerative colitis or Crohn's disease, or a healthy co-twin of an affected twin (not recorded which). Sequenced input: blood.

The CDR3 protein is CASSQRRNTEAFF. This chain links TRBV5-1 with TRBJ1-1. Germline lookup yields CDR1 SGHRS and CDR2 YFSETQ. This CDR3 has 13 residues.